This is a list of T cell receptor beta chains from one sample in a study of OX40 agonist ivuxolimab in advanced cancers. Using immunoSEQ multiplex PCR, the repertoire was profiled, and TCRdb retains in-frame clones only, with some absent. The sample includes 12,000 or so clones, around 84% of them seen just once. The sample consisted of CD4+ or CD8+ T cells sorted from blood, taken in a trial of the OX40 agonist ivuxolimab. These receptor sequences come from an adult with an advanced solid tumor such as melanoma, head and neck, liver or kidney cancer. Both conserved end residues are part of each CDR3. The order of the fields is J gene, CDR3 length, clone size, D gene, V gene, CDR3 DNA, CDR3 protein. The D gene is left open where the match is weak. Size is stated for part of the rows, as once, few or many counts, or as a class when the clone is expanded.

>TRBJ2-3|19|-|TRBD1|TRBV18
TGTGCCAGCTCACCGTCCGGGACAGGGGGCGCAGTAAGCGGAGATACGCAGTATTTT
CASSPSGTGGAVSGDTQYF
>TRBJ2-1|12|-|-|TRBV13
TGTGCCAGCAGCTTAAACTACAATGAGCAGTTCTTC
CASSLNYNEQFF
>TRBJ2-1|13|-|TRBD2|TRBV4-3
TGCGCCAGCAGCCAAGATAGCGGGACAGAGCAGTTCTTC
CASSQDSGTEQFF
>TRBJ1-5|14|few|TRBD1|TRBV30
TGTGCCTGGAGTTTGACAGGGAGGTGGGAGCCCCAGCATTTT
CAWSLTGRWEPQHF
>TRBJ2-1|12|few|TRBD1|TRBV7-6
TGTGCCAGCAGCACAGGGGGAGACGAGCAGTTCTTC
CASSTGGDEQFF
>TRBJ2-1|17|-|-|TRBV9
TGTGCCAGCAGCGTATCCCCGGGGGGCGCGGGTAGGGTTGAGCAGTTCTTC
CASSVSPGGAGRVEQFF
>TRBJ2-7|16|-|TRBD1|TRBV6-5
TGTGCCAGCAGTTACGCCCGGACAGGGGCAACCTACGAGCAGTACTTC
CASSYARTGATYEQYF
>TRBJ2-1|19|once|TRBD2|TRBV7-9
TGTGCCAGCAGCTCCGCAATCATAATAACTAGCGGGAGTAGCAATGAGCAGTTCTTC
CASSSAIIITSGSSNEQFF
>TRBJ2-7|20|-|TRBD2|TRBV5-8
TGTGCCAGCAGCTTCGCTCTTTCGACTAGCGGGAGGCGATCTTTGTACGAGCAGTACTTC
CASSFALSTSGRRSLYEQYF
>TRBJ2-3|16|-|TRBD1|TRBV7-6
TGTGCCAGCAGCTACGAGACAGGGGGCGCGTTAGATACGCAGTATTTT
CASSYETGGALDTQYF
>TRBJ2-1|16|-|TRBD2|TRBV28
TGTGCCAGCAGGCCTCCTCTAGCGGTCTCCTACAATGAGCAGTTCTTC
CASRPPLAVSYNEQFF
>TRBJ2-1|15|-|-|TRBV7-3
TGTGCCAGCAGCTTGGGTGGGGGAGGATCGAATGAGCAGTTCTTC
CASSLGGGGSNEQFF
>TRBJ2-7|15|-|TRBD2|TRBV9
TGTGCCAGCAGCGTAGCGGCTAGCGGATTCTACGAGCAGTACTTC
CASSVAASGFYEQYF
>TRBJ2-7|16|once|-|TRBV5-4
TGTGCCAGCAGCCACCGGCCGGCGGTTAGCTCCTACGAGCAGTACTTC
CASSHRPAVSSYEQYF
>TRBJ2-3|12|few|-|TRBV12-5
TGTGCTAGTGGACCAACCACAGATACGCAGTATTTT
CASGPTTDTQYF
>TRBJ2-7|11|-|-|TRBV28
TGTGCCAGCAGTTTATTGGACGAGCAGTACTTC
CASSLLDEQYF
>TRBJ2-1|17|-|TRBD2|TRBV27
TGTGCCAGCACCTCGGGGCGGGGACTAGCGGGCTACAATGAGCAGTTCTTC
CASTSGRGLAGYNEQFF
>TRBJ2-3|15|-|-|TRBV5-1
TGCGCCAGCAGCTTGGAGCCGCGAGGCACAGATACGCAGTATTTT
CASSLEPRGTDTQYF
>TRBJ1-2|16|-|-|TRBV4-3
TGCGCCAGCAGCCAAGTTGCAGGGTCGGTCCGCTATGGCTACACCTTC
CASSQVAGSVRYGYTF
>TRBJ1-1|17|-|-|TRBV27
TGTGCCAGCAGTTCCCCACGGTCGAGGGGAGACCGAACGAGGGCTTTCTTT
CASSSPRSRGDRTRAFF
>TRBJ2-7|15|-|-|TRBV5-1
TGCGCCAGCAGCTTGGGGAAACTCCAATCCTACGAGCAGTACTTC
CASSLGKLQSYEQYF
>TRBJ1-5|15|-|-|TRBV28
TGTGCCAGCAGTGATTTACAGGGTAGCAAACAGCCCCAGCATTTT
CASSDLQGSKQPQHF
>TRBJ2-5|17|-|-|TRBV15
TGTGCCACCAGCAGAGCCCTCACCCAGGTCCTCCAAGAGACCCAGTACTTC
CATSRALTQVLQETQYF
>TRBJ1-4|13|-|-|TRBV19
TGTGCCAGTAGTATGGCCTCAGGGGAAAAACTGTTTTTT
CASSMASGEKLFF
>TRBJ2-4|13|-|-|TRBV5-1
TGCGCCAGCAGCCCTGACGCGTCGGACATTCAGTACTTC
CASSPDASDIQYF
>TRBJ2-6|21|once|TRBD1|TRBV7-6
TGTGCCAGCAGCTTAGCGCTGGGAGGACAGGGGTTTAACCCTGGGGCCAACGTCCTGACTTTC
CASSLALGGQGFNPGANVLTF
>TRBJ1-5|16|-|-|TRBV2
TGTGCCAGCGGAAAGTATGGGGACACTAGCAATCAGCCCCAGCATTTT
CASGKYGDTSNQPQHF
>TRBJ2-1|14|-|-|TRBV7-3
TGTGCCAGCAGCTTAGACGTCAGATACAATGAGCAGTTCTTC
CASSLDVRYNEQFF
>TRBJ1-1|13|-|-|TRBV6-5
TGTGCCAGCAGTATCTCCGCAGGGGTTGAAGCTTTCTTT
CASSISAGVEAFF
>TRBJ2-3|14|-|TRBD2|TRBV7-3
TGTGCCAGCAGCCCGAGCGGGGTGACAGATACGCAGTATTTT
CASSPSGVTDTQYF
>TRBJ2-3|15|-|TRBD1|TRBV27
TGTGCCAGCAGTTTACAGGGGGCAGGCACAGATACGCAGTATTTT
CASSLQGAGTDTQYF
>TRBJ2-3|17|-|-|TRBV4-1
TGCGCCAGCAGCCACCGCTTAGCAGGGGGGGCTACAGATACGCAGTATTTT
CASSHRLAGGATDTQYF